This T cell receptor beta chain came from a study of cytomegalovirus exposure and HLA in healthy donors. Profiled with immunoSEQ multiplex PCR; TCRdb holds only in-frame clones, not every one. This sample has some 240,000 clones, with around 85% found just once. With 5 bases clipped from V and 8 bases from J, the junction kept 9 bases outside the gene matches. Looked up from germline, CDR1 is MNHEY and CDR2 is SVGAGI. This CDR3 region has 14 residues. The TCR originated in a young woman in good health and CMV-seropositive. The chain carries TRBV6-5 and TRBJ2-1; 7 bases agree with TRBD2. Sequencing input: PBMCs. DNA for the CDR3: TGTGCCAGCAGTAGGACTAGGCCGGGGTATGAGCAGTTCTTC. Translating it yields CASSRTRPGYEQFF.